The text below deals with one T cell receptor (beta chain). The antigen remains unidentified. This sample was taken from a study of blood T cells in healthy people across ages. Findings and caveats of the study: It was not possible, with unsorted PBMCs, to conclusively compare naive and antigen-experienced cells. There was a strong correlation between TCR beta diversity and naive T cell percentage.

Caucasian individuals from Russia who were healthy and aged roughly 6 to 95 acted as donors. Extraction yielded at least 6 micrograms of total RNA per sample. Then a second PCR, running about 7 to 11 cycles, was carried out with a sample-barcoded 5' primer and a J-beta primer mix. TCRdb passed the 5' RACE reads through MiXCR, listing each CDR3 protein once. The table lists some 1.4 million distinct CDR3 sequences, 42% of them singletons. This clonotype was obtained from a woman aged 18-29 years in good health. The sequencing input was blood.

In DNA, the CDR3 is TGTGCCAGCAGCTGGGGCGGGGGACTAGGAGAGCAGTACTTC. Protein product: CASSWGGGLGEQYF. The chain links TRBV5-4 to TRBJ2-5; TRBD2 matches at 8 bases. CDR1 SGHNT and CDR2 YYREEE come from the germline V gene (reference sequence). The junction had 12 bases not matched to a gene; V was cut back by 3 bases and J by 11 bases. The length of the CDR3 is 14 residues.